This note documents a single T cell receptor beta chain sequence. The antigen remains undetermined. This specimen belongs to a study of identical twins. Points from the study as a whole: Zero-insertion analyses could be partly confounded by invariant MAIT and iNKT cells.

With no exceptions, donors were healthy Caucasians. After template switching added a universal primer site, the resulting cDNA carried unique molecular identifiers. TCRdb itself ran the 5' RACE reads through MiXCR, one entry per CDR3 protein. The sample has about 530,000 distinct CDR3 sequences; 20% to 25% are singletons. CDR3 length: 14 amino acids. Germline CDR1 and CDR2: SGHRS and YFSETQ. V was clipped by 6 bases and J by 1 base; unmatched bases: 6. These same data were also listed under a study on yellow fever vaccine responses in identical twins. From that second work: Vaccine T cell responses of twins reportedly seemed partly convergent and partly personalized.

The sequenced sample was CD4+ T cells sorted from blood. The chain is built from TRBV5-1 and TRBJ2-5; the match to TRBD1 covers 7 bases. This TCR was recovered from a woman younger than 30 in good health. The CDR3 reads CASTRDSLQETQYF. DNA of the CDR3: TGCGCCAGCACCCGGGACAGCCTCCAAGAGACCCAGTACTTC.